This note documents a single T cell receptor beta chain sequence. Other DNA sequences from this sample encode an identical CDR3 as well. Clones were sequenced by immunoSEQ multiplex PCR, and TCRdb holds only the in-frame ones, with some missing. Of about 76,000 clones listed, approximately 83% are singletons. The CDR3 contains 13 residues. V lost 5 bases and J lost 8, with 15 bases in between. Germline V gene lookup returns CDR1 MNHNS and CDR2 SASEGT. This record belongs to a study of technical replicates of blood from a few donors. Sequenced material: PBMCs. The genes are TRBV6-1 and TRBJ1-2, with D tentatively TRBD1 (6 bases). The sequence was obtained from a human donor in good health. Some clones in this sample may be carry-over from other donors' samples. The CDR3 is CASSSRTAGGYTF. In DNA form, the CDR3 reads TGTGCCAGCAGTTCTCGGACAGCCGGCGGCTACACCTTC.